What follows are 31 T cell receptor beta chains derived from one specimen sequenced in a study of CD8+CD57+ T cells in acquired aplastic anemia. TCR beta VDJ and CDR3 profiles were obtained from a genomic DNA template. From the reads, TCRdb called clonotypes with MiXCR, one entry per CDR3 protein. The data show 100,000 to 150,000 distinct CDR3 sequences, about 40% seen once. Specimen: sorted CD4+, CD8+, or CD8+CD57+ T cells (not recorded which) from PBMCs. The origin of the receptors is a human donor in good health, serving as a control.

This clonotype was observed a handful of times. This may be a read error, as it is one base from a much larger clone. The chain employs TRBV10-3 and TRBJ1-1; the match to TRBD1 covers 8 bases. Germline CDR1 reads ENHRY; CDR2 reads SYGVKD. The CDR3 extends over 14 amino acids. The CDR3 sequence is CASPPGQVNTEAFF. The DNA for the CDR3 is TGTGCTAGTCCTCCGGGACAGGTAAACACTGAAGCTTTCTTT.

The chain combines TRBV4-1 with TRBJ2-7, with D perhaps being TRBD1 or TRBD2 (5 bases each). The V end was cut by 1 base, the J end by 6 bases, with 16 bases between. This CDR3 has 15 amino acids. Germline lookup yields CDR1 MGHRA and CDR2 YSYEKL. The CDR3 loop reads CASSQAGTDRFEQYF. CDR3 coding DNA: TGCGCCAGCAGCCAAGCCGGGACCGACCGTTTCGAGCAGTACTTC.

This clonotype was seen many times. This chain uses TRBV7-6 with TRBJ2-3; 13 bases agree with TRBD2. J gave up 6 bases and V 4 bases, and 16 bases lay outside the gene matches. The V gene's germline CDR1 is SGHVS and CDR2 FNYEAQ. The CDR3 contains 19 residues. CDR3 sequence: CASSSTLKGLAGLRDTQYF. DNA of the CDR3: TGTGCCAGCAGCTCCACCCTAAAGGGACTAGCGGGACTGAGGGATACGCAGTATTTT.

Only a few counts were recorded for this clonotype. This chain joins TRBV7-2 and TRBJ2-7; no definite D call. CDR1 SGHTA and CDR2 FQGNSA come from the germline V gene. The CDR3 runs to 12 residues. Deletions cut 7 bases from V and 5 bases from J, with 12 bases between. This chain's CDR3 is CASTLGGHEQYF. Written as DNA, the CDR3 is TGTGCCAGCACGCTAGGTGGACACGAGCAGTACTTC.

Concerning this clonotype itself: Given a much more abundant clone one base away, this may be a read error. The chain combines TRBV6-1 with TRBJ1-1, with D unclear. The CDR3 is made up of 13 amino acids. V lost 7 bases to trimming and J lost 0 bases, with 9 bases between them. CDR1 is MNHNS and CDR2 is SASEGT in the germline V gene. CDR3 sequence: CASKGQVNTEAFF. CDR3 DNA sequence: TGTGCCAGCAAAGGCCAGGTGAACACTGAAGCTTTCTTT.

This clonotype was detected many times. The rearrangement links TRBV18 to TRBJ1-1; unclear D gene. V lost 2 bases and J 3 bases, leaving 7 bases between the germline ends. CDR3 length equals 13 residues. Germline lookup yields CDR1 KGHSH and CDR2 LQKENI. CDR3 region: CASSPASYTEAFF. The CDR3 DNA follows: TGTGCCAGCTCACCAGCATCGTACACTGAAGCTTTCTTT.

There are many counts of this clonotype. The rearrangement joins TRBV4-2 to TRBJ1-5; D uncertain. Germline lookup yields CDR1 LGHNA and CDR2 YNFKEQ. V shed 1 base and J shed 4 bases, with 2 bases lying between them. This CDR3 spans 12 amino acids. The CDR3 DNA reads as TGTGCCAGCAGCCAAGGGAATCAGCCCCAGCATTTT. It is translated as CASSQGNQPQHF.

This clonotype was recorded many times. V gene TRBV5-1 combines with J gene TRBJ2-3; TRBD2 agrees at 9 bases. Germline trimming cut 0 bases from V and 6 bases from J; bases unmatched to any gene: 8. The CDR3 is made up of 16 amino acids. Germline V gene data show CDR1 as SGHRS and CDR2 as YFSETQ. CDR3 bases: TGCGCCAGCAGCTTGGAGGCGGGAGGGCGAGTCGATACGCAGTATTTT. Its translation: CASSLEAGGRVDTQYF.

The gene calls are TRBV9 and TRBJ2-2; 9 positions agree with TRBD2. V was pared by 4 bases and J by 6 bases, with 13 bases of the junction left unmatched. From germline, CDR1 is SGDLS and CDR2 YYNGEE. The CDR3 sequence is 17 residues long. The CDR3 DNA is TGTGCCAGCAGCCCCCACGGCGCTGCGGGAGGGGCCGGGGAGCTGTTTTTT. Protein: CASSPHGAAGGAGELFF.

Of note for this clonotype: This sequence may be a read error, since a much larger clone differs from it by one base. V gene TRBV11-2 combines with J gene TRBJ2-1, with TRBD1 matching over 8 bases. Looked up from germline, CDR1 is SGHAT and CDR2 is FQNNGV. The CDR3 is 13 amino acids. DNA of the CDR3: TGTGCCAGCAGCTCCTGGACAGGGCTTGAGCAGCTCTTC. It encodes CASSSWTGLEQLF.

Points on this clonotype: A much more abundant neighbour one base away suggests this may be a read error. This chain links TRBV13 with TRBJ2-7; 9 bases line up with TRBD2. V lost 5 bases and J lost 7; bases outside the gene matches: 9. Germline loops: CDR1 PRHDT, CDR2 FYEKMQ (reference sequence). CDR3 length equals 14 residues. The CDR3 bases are TGTGCCAGCAGCCCTCGCGGGGGGGCCGTTGAGCAGTACTTC. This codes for CASSPRGGAVEQYF. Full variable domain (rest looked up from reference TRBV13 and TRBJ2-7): AAGVIQSPRHLIKEKRETATLKCYPIPRHDTVYWYQQGPGQDPQFLISFYEKMQSDKGSIPDRFSAQQFSDYHSELNMSSLELGDSALYFCASSPRGGAVEQYFGPGTRLTVT.

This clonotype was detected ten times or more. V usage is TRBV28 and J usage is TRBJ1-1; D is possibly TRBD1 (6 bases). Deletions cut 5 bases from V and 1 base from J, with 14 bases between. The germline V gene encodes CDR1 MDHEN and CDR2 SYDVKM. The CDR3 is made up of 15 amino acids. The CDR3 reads CASSTFGQKNTEAFF. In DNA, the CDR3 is TGTGCCAGCAGTACTTTCGGACAGAAGAACACTGAAGCTTTCTTT. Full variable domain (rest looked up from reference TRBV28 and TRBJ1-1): DVKVTQSSRYLVKRTGEKVFLECVQDMDHENMFWYRQDPGLGLRLIYFSYDVKMKEKGDIPEGYSVSREKKERFSLILESASTNQTSMYLCASSTFGQKNTEAFFGQGTRLTVV.

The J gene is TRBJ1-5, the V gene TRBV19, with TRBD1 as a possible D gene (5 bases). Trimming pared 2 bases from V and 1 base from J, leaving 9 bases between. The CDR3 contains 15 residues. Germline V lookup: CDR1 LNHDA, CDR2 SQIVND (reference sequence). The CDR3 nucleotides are TGTGCCAGTAGTATATTGGGGGAGAGCAATCAGCCCCAGCATTTT. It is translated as CASSILGESNQPQHF.

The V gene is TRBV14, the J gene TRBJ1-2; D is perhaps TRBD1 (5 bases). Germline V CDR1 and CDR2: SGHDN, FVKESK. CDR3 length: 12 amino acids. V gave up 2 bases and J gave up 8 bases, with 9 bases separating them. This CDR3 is CASSQWWDGYTF. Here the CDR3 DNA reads TGTGCCAGCAGCCAATGGTGGGACGGCTACACCTTC. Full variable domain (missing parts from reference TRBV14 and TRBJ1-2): EAGVTQFPSHSVIEKGQTVTLRCDPISGHDNLYWYRRVMGKEIKFLLHFVKESKQDESGMPNNRFLAERTGGTYSTLKVQPAELEDSGVYFCASSQWWDGYTFGSGTRLTVV.

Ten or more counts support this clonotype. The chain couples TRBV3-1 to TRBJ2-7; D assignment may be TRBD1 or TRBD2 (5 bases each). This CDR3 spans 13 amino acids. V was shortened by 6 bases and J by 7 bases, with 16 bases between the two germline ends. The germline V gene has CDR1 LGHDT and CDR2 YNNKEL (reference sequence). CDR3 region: CASRRGAGSEQYF. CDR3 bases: TGTGCCAGCAGGCGAGGCGCAGGGAGTGAGCAGTACTTC.

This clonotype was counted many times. CDR3 protein: CASSEAPGLTDTQYF. CDR3 bases: TGTGCCAGCAGCGAAGCACCGGGACTAACAGATACGCAGTATTTT. The chain recombines TRBV9 with TRBJ2-3; 7 bases are shared with TRBD2. The CDR3 spans 15 residues. From germline, CDR1 is SGDLS and CDR2 YYNGEE. V lost 3 bases and J lost 3; bases outside the gene matches: 7.

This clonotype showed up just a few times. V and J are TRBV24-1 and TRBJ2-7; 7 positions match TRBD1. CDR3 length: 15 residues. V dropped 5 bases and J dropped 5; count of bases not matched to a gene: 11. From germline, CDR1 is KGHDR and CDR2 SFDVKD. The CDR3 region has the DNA TGTGCCACCAGTGTCTCGACAGGGAAGAGCGACGAGCAGTACGTC. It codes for CATSVSTGKSDEQYV.

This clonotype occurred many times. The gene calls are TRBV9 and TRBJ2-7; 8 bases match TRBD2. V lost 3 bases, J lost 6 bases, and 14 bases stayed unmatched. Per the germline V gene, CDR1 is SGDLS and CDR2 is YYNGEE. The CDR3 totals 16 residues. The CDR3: CASSGTSGLPSGEQYF. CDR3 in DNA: TGTGCCAGCAGCGGAACTAGCGGCCTCCCCTCCGGCGAGCAGTACTTC.

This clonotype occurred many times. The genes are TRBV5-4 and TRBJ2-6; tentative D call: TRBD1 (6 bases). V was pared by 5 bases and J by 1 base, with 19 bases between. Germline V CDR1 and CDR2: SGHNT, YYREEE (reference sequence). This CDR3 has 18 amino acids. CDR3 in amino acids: CASSRPGTRESGANVLTF. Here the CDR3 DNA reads TGTGCCAGCAGTCGTCCCGGGACAAGGGAATCTGGGGCCAACGTCCTGACTTTC.

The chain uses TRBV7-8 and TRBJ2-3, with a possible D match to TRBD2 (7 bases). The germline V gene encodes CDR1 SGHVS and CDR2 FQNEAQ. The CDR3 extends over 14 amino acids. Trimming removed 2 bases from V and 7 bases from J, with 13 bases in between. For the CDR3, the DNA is TGTGCCAGCAGCTTAAGGGGGGGGCTACATACGCAGTATTTT. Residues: CASSLRGGLHTQYF.

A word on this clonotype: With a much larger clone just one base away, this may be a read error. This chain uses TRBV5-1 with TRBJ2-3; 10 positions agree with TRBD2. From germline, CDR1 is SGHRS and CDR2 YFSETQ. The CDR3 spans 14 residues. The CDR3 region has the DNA TGCGCCCGCAGCTCTAGCGGGGGCGGGGATACGCAGTATTTT. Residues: CARSSSGGGDTQYF. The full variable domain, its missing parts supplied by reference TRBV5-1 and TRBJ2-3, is KAGVTQTPRYLIKTRGQQVTLSCSPISGHRSVSWYQQTPGQGLQFLFEYFSETQRNKGNFPGRFSGRQFSNSRSEMNVSTLELGDSALYLCARSSSGGGDTQYFGPGTRLTVL.

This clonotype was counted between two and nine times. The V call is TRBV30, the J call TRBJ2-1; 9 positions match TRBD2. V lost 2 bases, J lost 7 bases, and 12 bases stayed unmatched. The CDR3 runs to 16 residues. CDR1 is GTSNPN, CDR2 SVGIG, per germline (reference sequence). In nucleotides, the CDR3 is TGTGCCTGGAGTCTATTACTAGCGGGTAAACGTAATGAGCAGTTCTTC. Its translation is CAWSLLLAGKRNEQFF.

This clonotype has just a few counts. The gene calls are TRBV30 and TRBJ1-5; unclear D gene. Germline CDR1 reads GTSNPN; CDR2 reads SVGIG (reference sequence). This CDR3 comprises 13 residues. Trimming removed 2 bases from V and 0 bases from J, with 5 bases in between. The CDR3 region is CAWSKDSNQPQHF. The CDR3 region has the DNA TGTGCCTGGAGTAAGGATAGCAATCAGCCCCAGCATTTT.

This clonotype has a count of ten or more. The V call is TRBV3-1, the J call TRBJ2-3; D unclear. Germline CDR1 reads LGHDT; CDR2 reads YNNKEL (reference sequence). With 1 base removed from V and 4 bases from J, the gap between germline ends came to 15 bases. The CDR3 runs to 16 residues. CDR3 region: CASSQAWNLRADTQYF. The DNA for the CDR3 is TGTGCCAGCAGCCAAGCTTGGAACCTCCGCGCAGATACGCAGTATTTT.

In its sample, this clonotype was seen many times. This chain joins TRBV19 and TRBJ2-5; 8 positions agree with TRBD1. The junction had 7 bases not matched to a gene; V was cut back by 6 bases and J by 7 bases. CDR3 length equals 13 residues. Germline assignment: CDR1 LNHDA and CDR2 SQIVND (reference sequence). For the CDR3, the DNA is TGTGCCAGTAGCGACAGGGGAATAGCGACCCAGTACTTC. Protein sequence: CASSDRGIATQYF.

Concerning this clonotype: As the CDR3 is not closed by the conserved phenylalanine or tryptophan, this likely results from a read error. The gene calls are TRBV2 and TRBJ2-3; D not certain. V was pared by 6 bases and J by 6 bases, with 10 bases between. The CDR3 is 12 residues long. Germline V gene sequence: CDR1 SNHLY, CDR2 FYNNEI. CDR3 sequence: CASRVIGDTQYS. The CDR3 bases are TGTGCCAGCAGGGTCATAGGGGATACGCAGTATTCT.

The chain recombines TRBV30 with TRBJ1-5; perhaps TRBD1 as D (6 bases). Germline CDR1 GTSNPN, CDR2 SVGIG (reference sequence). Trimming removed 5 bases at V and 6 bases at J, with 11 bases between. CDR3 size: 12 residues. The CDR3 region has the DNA TGTGCCTGGTCACAGGGAGGTCAGCCCCAGCATTTT. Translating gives CAWSQGGQPQHF. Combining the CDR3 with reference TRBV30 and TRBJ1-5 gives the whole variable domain SQTIHQWPATLVQPVGSPLSLECTVEGTSNPNLYWYRQAAGRGLQLLFYSVGIGQISSEVPQNLSASRPQDRQFILSSKKLLLSDSGFYLCAWSQGGQPQHFGDGTRLSIL.

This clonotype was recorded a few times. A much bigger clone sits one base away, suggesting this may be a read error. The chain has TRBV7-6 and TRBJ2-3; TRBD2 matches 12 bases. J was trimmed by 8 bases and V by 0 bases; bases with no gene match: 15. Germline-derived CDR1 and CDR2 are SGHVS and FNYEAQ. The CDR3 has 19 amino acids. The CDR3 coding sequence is TGTGCCAGCAGCTTAGCGCGAGGACTAGCGGGGAGGATGGCAGGTACGCAGTATTTT. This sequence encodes CASSLARGLAGRMAGTQYF.

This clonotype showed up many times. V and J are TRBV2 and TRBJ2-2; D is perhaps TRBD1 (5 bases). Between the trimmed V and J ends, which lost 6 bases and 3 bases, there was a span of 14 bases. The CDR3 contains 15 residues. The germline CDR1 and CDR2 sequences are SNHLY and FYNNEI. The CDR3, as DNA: TGTGCCAGCAGACCCCGGACACGCTACACCGGGGAGCTGTTTTTT. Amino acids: CASRPRTRYTGELFF.

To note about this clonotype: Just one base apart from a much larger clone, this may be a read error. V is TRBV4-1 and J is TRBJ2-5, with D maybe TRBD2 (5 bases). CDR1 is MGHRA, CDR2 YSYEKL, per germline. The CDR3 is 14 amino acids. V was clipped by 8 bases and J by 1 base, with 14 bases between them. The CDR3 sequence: CASGWTYSQETQYF. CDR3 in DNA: TGCGCCAGCGGCTGGACTTACTCCCAAGAGACCCAGTACTTC.

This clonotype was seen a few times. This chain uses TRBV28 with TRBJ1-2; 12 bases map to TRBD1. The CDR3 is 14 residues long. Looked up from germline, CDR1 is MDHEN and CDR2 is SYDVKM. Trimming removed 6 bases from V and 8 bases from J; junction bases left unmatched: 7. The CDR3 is CASRPGTGGWGYTF. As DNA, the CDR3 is TGTGCCAGCAGACCCGGGACAGGGGGCTGGGGCTACACCTTC.